This T cell receptor (beta chain) was found in a study of cytomegalovirus exposure and HLA in healthy donors. Study-wide results and limits: TCR beta chains numbering some 160 were designated cytomegalovirus-associated.

V lost 3 bases and J lost 5, with 17 bases in between. CDR1 KGHSH and CDR2 LQKENI come from the germline V gene. CDR3 length: 16 residues. Amplification used 60 Vbeta primers and 13 Jbeta primers. Profiled with immunoSEQ multiplex PCR; TCRdb holds only in-frame clones, not every one. Of about 160,000 clones listed, roughly 80% are singletons. Points on this clone: Its antigen is not identified.

The sample comprised PBMCs. The receptor was derived from a male donor in good health and CMV-seropositive. The chain links TRBV18 to TRBJ1-3; D is possibly TRBD1 (6 bases). This CDR3 is CASSPGGTGSRNTIYF. Here the CDR3 DNA reads TGTGCCAGCTCACCCGGAGGAACAGGGAGTAGAAACACCATATATTTT.